One sample yielded the 25 T cell receptor beta chains listed below, sequenced in a study of long-term antiretroviral therapy in people with HIV. Investigators performed immunoSEQ version v3.0 at survey level. TCRdb keeps only in-frame clones here, not all; method: immunoSEQ multiplex PCR. The data hold about 23,000 clones, with approximately 80% observed a single time. Sequences were derived from unsorted PBMCs, sampled 1.6 years after starting antiretroviral therapy. The receptors originated from a man between 40 and 49 years old with HIV.

The CDR3 is CASSTRQGGNEQYF. The CDR3 DNA follows: TGTGCCAGCAGCACCCGACAGGGAGGGAACGAGCAGTACTTC. V usage is TRBV11-2 and J usage is TRBJ2-7; perhaps D is TRBD1 or TRBD2 (7 bases each). The CDR3 sequence is 14 residues long. Per germline, CDR1 SGHAT and CDR2 FQNNGV. V lost 5 bases and J lost 5, with 16 bases in between.

This chain uses TRBV15 with TRBJ1-5, with a tentative D call TRBD1 (6 bases). Germline CDR1 and CDR2: LNHNV and YYDKDF (reference sequence). The CDR3 is made up of 17 amino acids. Between the trimmed V and J ends, which lost 3 bases and 5 bases, there was a span of 20 bases. In DNA form, the CDR3 reads TGTGCCACCAGCAGTTCTTTGGCCGGGGGGCTCTATCAGCCCCAGCATTTT. Translating it yields CATSSSLAGGLYQPQHF.

The rearrangement uses TRBV9 and TRBJ2-1, with 8 positions matching TRBD2. From germline, CDR1 is SGDLS and CDR2 YYNGEE. Trimming removed 0 bases from V and 5 bases from J; junction bases left unmatched: 4. The CDR3 length is 15 residues. The CDR3 spells CASSVEGLAHNEQFF. CDR3 nucleotides: TGTGCCAGCAGCGTAGAAGGACTAGCCCACAATGAGCAGTTCTTC.

The chain joins TRBV11-2 to TRBJ2-6; D is ambiguous. This CDR3 spans 17 amino acids. V was trimmed by 2 bases and J by 2 bases, leaving 13 bases between them. Per germline, CDR1 SGHAT and CDR2 FQNNGV. The CDR3, as DNA: TGTGCCAGCAGCTTACGGACGCGACCTACTGGGGCCAACGTCCTGACTTTC. It yields the protein CASSLRTRPTGANVLTF.

This rearrangement joins TRBV6-5 to TRBJ1-1; D possibly corresponds to TRBD1 (6 bases). This CDR3 has 16 amino acids. In germline, CDR1 is MNHEY, CDR2 SVGAGI. Trimming cost V 0 bases and J 1 base, with 12 bases left between them. The CDR3 is CASSYSPGDTNTEAFF. CDR3 bases: TGTGCCAGCAGTTACTCCCCGGGGGACACGAACACTGAAGCTTTCTTT.

V and J are TRBV30 and TRBJ1-5; D unresolved. V dropped 0 bases and J dropped 0 bases, with 12 bases sitting between them. Germline-derived CDR1 and CDR2 are GTSNPN and SVGIG (reference sequence). The CDR3 sequence is 16 residues long. The CDR3 is CAWSVSSFYSNQPQHF. In DNA form, the CDR3 reads TGTGCCTGGAGTGTAAGCAGCTTTTATAGCAATCAGCCCCAGCATTTT.

The rearrangement joins TRBV7-2 to TRBJ1-1; no firm D call. Germline-derived CDR1 and CDR2 are SGHTA and FQGNSA. Trimming pared 3 bases from V and 8 bases from J, leaving 19 bases between. This CDR3 is built from 15 residues. The CDR3 coding sequence is TGTGCCAGCAGCTTCCCCGTTGTTTTGGAACCGGAAGCTTTCTTT. Residues: CASSFPVVLEPEAFF.

The chain has TRBV19 and TRBJ1-2; D is uncertain. Germline assignment: CDR1 LNHDA and CDR2 SQIVND (reference sequence). Trimming cost V 0 bases and J 0 bases, with 8 bases left between them. The CDR3 consists of 15 residues. Here the CDR3 reads CASSIDAVTNYGYTF. The DNA of the CDR3 is TGTGCCAGTAGTATAGATGCGGTGACTAACTATGGCTACACCTTC.

This clone occurred a few times. The J gene is TRBJ2-7, the V gene TRBV2; D call uncertain. This CDR3 is 11 amino acids long. The V end was cut by 0 bases, the J end by 3 bases, with 0 bases between. The germline V gene encodes CDR1 SNHLY and CDR2 FYNNEI. The CDR3 spells CASSEAYEQYF. In DNA, the CDR3 is TGTGCCAGCAGTGAAGCCTACGAGCAGTACTTC.

The chain uses TRBV6-5 and TRBJ2-4; maybe TRBD2 (6 bases). The germline gives CDR1 MNHEY, CDR2 SVGAGI. With 8 bases removed from V and 9 bases from J, the gap between germline ends came to 17 bases. The CDR3 spans 13 residues. The CDR3 sequence is CASSLGGRSIQYF. The CDR3, as DNA: TGTGCCAGCTCCTTGGGGGGACGGAGCATTCAGTACTTC.

The V gene is TRBV9, the J gene TRBJ2-5; D is possibly TRBD1 (6 bases). Germline values: CDR1 SGDLS, CDR2 YYNGEE. CDR3 length equals 15 residues. Trimming pared 2 bases from V and 5 bases from J, leaving 16 bases between. The CDR3 here is CASSVNTGFQETQYF. The CDR3 coding sequence is TGTGCCAGCAGCGTCAACACAGGGTTCCAGGAGACCCAGTACTTC.

The V and J genes are TRBV11-2 and TRBJ2-1, with 7 bases fitting TRBD2. With 4 bases clipped from V and 8 bases from J, the junction kept 17 bases outside the gene matches. The CDR3 has 17 residues. CDR1 and CDR2 (germline): SGHAT, FQNNGV. The DNA for the CDR3 is TGTGCCAGCAGCTCCCCGCTGCGGACTAGATTTCCAGATGAGCAGTTCTTC. Its translation is CASSSPLRTRFPDEQFF.

The V and J genes are TRBV6-4 and TRBJ2-3, with D unresolved. Germline CDR1 is MRHNA and CDR2 is SNTAGT. The CDR3 totals 13 residues. V was pared by 3 bases and J by 0 bases, with 4 bases between. In DNA, the CDR3 is TGTGCCAGCAGTGATGACAGCACAGATACGCAGTATTTT. It is translated as CASSDDSTDTQYF.

This clone was detected only once. This chain links TRBV11-2 with TRBJ1-1; no firm D call. The CDR3 contains 14 residues. Germline V gives CDR1 SGHAT, CDR2 FQNNGV. V was cut by 1 base and J by 0 bases, with 6 bases left in between. CDR3 bases: TGTGCCAGCAGCTTAGGTGGGGTGAACACTGAAGCTTTCTTT. It is translated as CASSLGGVNTEAFF. The complete variable domain, with remaining parts taken from reference TRBV11-2 and TRBJ1-1, reads EAGVAQSPRYKIIEKRQSVAFWCNPISGHATLYWYQQILGQGPKLLIQFQNNGVVDDSQLPKDRFSAERLKGVDSTLKIQPAKLEDSAVYLCASSLGGVNTEAFFGQGTRLTVV.

The chain is built from TRBV19 and TRBJ2-3, with 8 bases fitting TRBD2. The V segment lost 3 bases and the J segment 0 bases; nucleotides outside the gene matches: 11. Germline V lookup: CDR1 LNHDA, CDR2 SQIVND (reference sequence). The CDR3 runs to 18 residues. The CDR3 region has the DNA TGTGCCAGTAGTATGTCAGCGGGGGCCTACGTTAGCACAGATACGCAGTATTTT. Protein sequence: CASSMSAGAYVSTDTQYF.

This clone was seen once. The chain combines TRBV4-2 with TRBJ2-7; possibly TRBD1 for D (7 bases). Trimming took 3 bases from V and 3 from J, leaving 15 bases between them. Germline V gene data show CDR1 as LGHNA and CDR2 as YNFKEQ. The CDR3 has 15 residues. The CDR3 loop is CASSHQGGGLYEQYF. For the CDR3, the DNA is TGTGCCAGCAGCCACCAGGGGGGAGGTCTCTACGAGCAGTACTTC.

The J gene is TRBJ2-7, the V gene TRBV5-1; D perhaps matches TRBD1 (6 bases). Trimming shortened V by 6 bases and J by 5 bases, and 9 bases separated the two germline ends. CDR1 SGHRS and CDR2 YFSETQ come from the germline V gene. The CDR3 runs 11 residues. CDR3 amino acids: CASTRGNEQYF. The CDR3 coding sequence is TGCGCCAGCACCAGGGGCAACGAGCAGTACTTC.

This sequence joins TRBV10-3 and TRBJ1-2, with no clear D. This CDR3 has 15 amino acids. V dropped 1 base and J dropped 0 bases, with 9 bases sitting between them. From germline, CDR1 is ENHRY and CDR2 SYGVKD. The CDR3 sequence is CAISEWQDANYGYTF. The DNA for the CDR3 is TGTGCCATCAGTGAGTGGCAGGACGCTAACTATGGCTACACCTTC.

The CDR3 DNA reads as TGTGCCAGCAGTGAAGATCCTGGAAACACCATATATTTT. The encoded protein is CASSEDPGNTIYF. The rearrangement links TRBV2 to TRBJ1-3; no firm D call. CDR3 length: 13 amino acids. The germline gives CDR1 SNHLY, CDR2 FYNNEI. The V end was cut by 1 base, the J end by 2 bases, with 3 bases between.

The chain couples TRBV6-1 to TRBJ1-3, with D hard to call. This CDR3 is built from 12 residues. V was cut by 5 bases and J by 4 bases, with 6 bases left in between. Germline values: CDR1 MNHNS, CDR2 SASEGT. The CDR3 nucleotides are TGTGCCAGCAGTTTACAGGGAAACACCATATATTTT. Translation: CASSLQGNTIYF.

This clone was found once. The V gene is TRBV13, the J gene TRBJ2-3; D is unresolved. Germline CDR1 PRHDT, CDR2 FYEKMQ (reference sequence). The V end lost 6 bases, the J end lost 2 bases, and 6 bases lay between the germline ends. The CDR3 totals 12 residues. CDR3 residues: CASSLFTDTQYF. CDR3 in DNA: TGTGCCAGCAGTTTGTTCACAGATACGCAGTATTTT.

The rearrangement links TRBV2 to TRBJ1-2; weak D call: TRBD1 (6 bases). V was cut by 7 bases and J by 1 base, with 13 bases left in between. The CDR3 totals 14 residues. CDR1 is SNHLY and CDR2 is FYNNEI in the germline V gene. CDR3 region: CASKVEQGNYGYTF. CDR3 nucleotide sequence: TGTGCCAGCAAGGTGGAACAGGGTAACTATGGCTACACCTTC.

This clone was detected a few times. This chain connects TRBV11-2 to TRBJ1-2; perhaps TRBD1 as D (5 bases). The V gene's germline CDR1 is SGHAT and CDR2 FQNNGV. V was cut by 6 bases and J by 2 bases, with 16 bases left in between. The CDR3 extends over 15 amino acids. The CDR3 sequence: CASRGHIGTNYGYTF. CDR3 sequence (DNA): TGTGCCAGCAGGGGCCACATCGGGACGAACTATGGCTACACCTTC.

The chain links TRBV27 to TRBJ2-1; D could derive from TRBD1 or TRBD2 (6 bases each). The V gene's germline CDR1 is MNHEY and CDR2 SMNVEV (reference sequence). Trimming removed 5 bases at V and 1 base at J, with 21 bases between. This CDR3 region has 18 residues. As DNA, the CDR3 is TGTGCCAGCAGTCCGGCCCAGGGGCGGGGTTATTCCTACAATGAGCAGTTCTTC. Translation gives CASSPAQGRGYSYNEQFF.

The chain has TRBV2 and TRBJ2-5, with D maybe TRBD2 (5 bases). The germline V gene has CDR1 SNHLY and CDR2 FYNNEI. Trimming pared 6 bases from V and 5 bases from J, leaving 19 bases between. The CDR3 has 15 residues. The chain's CDR3 is CASSPGVSSAETQYF. CDR3 DNA: TGTGCCAGCAGCCCCGGGGTGAGTTCCGCGGAGACCCAGTACTTC.